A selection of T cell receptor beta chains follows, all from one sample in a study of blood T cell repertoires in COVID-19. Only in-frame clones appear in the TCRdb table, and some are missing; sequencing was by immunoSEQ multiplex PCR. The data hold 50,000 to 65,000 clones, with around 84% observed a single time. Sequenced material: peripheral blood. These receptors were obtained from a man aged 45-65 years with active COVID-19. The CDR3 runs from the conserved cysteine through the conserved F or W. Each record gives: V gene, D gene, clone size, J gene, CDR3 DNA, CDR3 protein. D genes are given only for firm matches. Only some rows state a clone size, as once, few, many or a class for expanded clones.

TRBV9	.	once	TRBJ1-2	TGTGCCAGCAGCGTAACAGCCCTTAACTATGGCTACACCTTC	CASSVTALNYGYTF
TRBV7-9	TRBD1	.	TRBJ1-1	TGTGCCAGCAGCTCGACAGGGGTGGGTGAAGCTTTCTTT	CASSSTGVGEAFF
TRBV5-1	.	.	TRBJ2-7	TGCGCCAGCAGCTTGGGTTGGGGGCAAGCGGATTGGCAGTACTTC	CASSLGWGQADWQYF
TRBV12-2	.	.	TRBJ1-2	TGTGCAAGTCGCTTAGCGAAGGGTAAGGCGGGCTATGGCTACACCTTC	CASRLAKGKAGYGYTF
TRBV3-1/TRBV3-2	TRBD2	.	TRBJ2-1	TGTGCCAGCAGCAACACGGGACTAGCGGGGGTCGGTGAGCAGTTCTTC	CASSNTGLAGVGEQFF
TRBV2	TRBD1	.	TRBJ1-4	TGTGCCAGCAGTACCAGGGGGTGGGAAGAAAAACTGTTTTTT	CASSTRGWEEKLFF
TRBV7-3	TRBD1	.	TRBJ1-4	TGTGCCACTCCGACAGGGGGCCTTAGTAATGAAAAACTGTTTTTT	CATPTGGLSNEKLFF
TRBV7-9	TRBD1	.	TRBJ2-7	TGTGCCAGCCAGGGGGCTGGCGACCCCTACCAGCAGTACTTC	CASQGAGDPYQQYF
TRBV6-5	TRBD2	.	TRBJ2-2	TGTGCCAGCAGGGTGACTAGCGGAATCACCGGAGAGCTGTTTTTT	CASRVTSGITGELFF
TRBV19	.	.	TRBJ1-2	TGTGCCGAGACTAACTATGGCTACACCTTC	CAETNYGYTF
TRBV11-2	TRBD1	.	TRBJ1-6	TGTGCCAGCAGCCCGACAGGGGAAGCTTCACCCCTCCACTTT	CASSPTGEASPLHF
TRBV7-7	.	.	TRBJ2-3	TGTGCTAGCAGCTTGAGGCGAACCGGCACAGATACGCAGTATTTT	CASSLRRTGTDTQYF
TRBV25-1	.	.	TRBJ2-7	TGTGCCAGCAGGGGACAACCCGACTACGAGCAGTACTTC	CASRGQPDYEQYF
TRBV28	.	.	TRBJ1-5	TGTGCCAGCAGTCTAGGGGGGGTTCAGCCCCAGCATTTT	CASSLGGVQPQHF
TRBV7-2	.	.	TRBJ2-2	TGTGCCAGCAGCTTAGTTCCTAGTGCTAGGGAGACCACCGGGGAGCTGTTTTTT	CASSLVPSARETTGELFF
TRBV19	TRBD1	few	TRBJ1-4	TGTGCCAGTAGAATCGACGACAGGGCTGCAACTAATGAAAAACTGTTTTTT	CASRIDDRAATNEKLFF
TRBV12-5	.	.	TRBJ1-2	TGTGCTAGTGCGCCAGGGAACTATGGCTACACCTTC	CASAPGNYGYTF
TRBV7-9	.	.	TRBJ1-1	TGTGCCAGCAGCGTGGGAGCGGTTGTATCTGAAGCTTTCTTT	CASSVGAVVSEAFF
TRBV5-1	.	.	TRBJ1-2	TGCGCCAGCAGCTTGTACTCCGATGTTAATGATGGCTACACCTTC	CASSLYSDVNDGYTF
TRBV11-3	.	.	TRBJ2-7	TGTGCCAGCAGCTTATCGGGTGTTGGGGGGAGCGAGCAGTACTTC	CASSLSGVGGSEQYF
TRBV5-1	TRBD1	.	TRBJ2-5	TGCGCCAGCAGCCGGGGACAGGGGCTTGAGACCCAGTACTTC	CASSRGQGLETQYF
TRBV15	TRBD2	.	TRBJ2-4	TGTGCCACCAGCAGCGGGACTAGCGGGAGTGGGAGGAACATTCAGTACTTC	CATSSGTSGSGRNIQYF
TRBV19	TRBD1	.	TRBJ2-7	TGTGCCAGTACCCTGGGGACAGGAGGAGGATACGAGCAGTACTTC	CASTLGTGGGYEQYF
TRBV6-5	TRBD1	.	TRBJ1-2	TGTGCCAGCAGTAGCGAGACAGGGAGTGGCTACACCTTC	CASSSETGSGYTF
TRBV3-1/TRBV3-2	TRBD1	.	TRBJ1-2	TGTGCCAGCAGCCAAGCACCTGACAGGGGGGCCTATGGCTACACCTTC	CASSQAPDRGAYGYTF
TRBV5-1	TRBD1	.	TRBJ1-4	TGCGCCAGCAGCCGCAGGACAGGGGGACAGGAAAAACTGTTTTTT	CASSRRTGGQEKLFF